This TCR beta chain emerged from a study of blood T cell repertoires in COVID-19 (dated by TCRdb to the early 2020s). Regarding the complete study: The collaborator samples originated in the United States, Italy and Spain and spanned the acute and convalescent phases of COVID-19. The sample metadata nearly always contained a de-identified subject ID, COVID-19 status, age in years and sex. Samples were obtained from the ongoing ImmuneRACE study (first 160 participants) and from about 1,300 subjects provided by 6 global collaborators. The repertoires were released in a freely available public database meant as a resource for research on the immune response to SARS-CoV-2. Deeply sampled blood TCRbeta repertoires from subjects exposed to, actively infected with, or recovered from COVID-19 were included in the dataset. The prospective study material was composed of cDNA or gDNA derived from T cells, B-cell-depleted T cells, or PBMCs. Where available, HLA class I and class II types were taken from metadata supplied by the sample provider and were not determined by assay-based typing. What the study reported, not specific to this receptor: The quantity of clinical and demographic metadata differed by source and by participant and was supplied without curation.

The immunoSEQ Assay, a bias-controlled multiplex PCR, was used to amplify TCRbeta CDR3 regions from genomic DNA. On the study's bioinformatics: The number of nucleated cells in each sample was estimated from the amplification of reference gene primers within the assay. Sequence reads were collapsed and filtered to measure the absolute abundance of every unique TCRbeta CDR3 rearrangement. Productive Simpson clonality was computed per sample as the square root of Simpson's diversity index over productive rearrangements. Drawn from immuneACCESS, this table holds only the in-frame rearrangements with V and J called that TCRdb kept. Clones are partly lost; checked studies trace under half to an unresolved V gene and leave the rest unexplained. That table is the source of V, J and clone size, and D and trimming were worked out from the DNA. This sample gives roughly 260,000 clones in total; roughly three quarters of them show up just once. Roughly 4.2% of the sample goes to the ten largest clones.

With regard to this clone: No cognate antigen has been identified for it. No base quality values were provided; no much bigger clone lies one nucleotide off.

The collaborating institutions used their own protocols to collect whole blood in K2EDTA tubes. For TCRbeta analysis, collaborators shipped samples as frozen whole blood, isolated PBMCs, or DNA extracted from either of those sample types. CDR1 and CDR2, per the germline V gene, are SGHAT and FQNNGV. Taken from cysteine to phenylalanine, the CDR3 has 18 residues. Just CDR3 DNA is preserved here, 54 bases in frame from base 1. V lost 1 base and J lost 6 bases; the stretch between them is 22 bases long. The chain was built from TRBV11-2 and TRBJ1-5, with the D gene uncertain. This sequence was found in a woman aged 40 to 49 with active or convalescent COVID-19. What was sequenced was peripheral blood. For the CDR3, the sequence is CASSLGGLGIQEGQPQHF. The sequence in DNA is TGTGCCAGCAGCTTAGGGGGTTTGGGGATCCAGGAGGGTCAGCCCCAGCATTTT.